Listed below are T cell receptor beta chains from one sample, sequenced in a study of siplizumab effects on memory and regulatory T cells. The table came from immunoSEQ multiplex PCR; TCRdb's copy has only in-frame clones and leaves some out. The sample gives over 90,000 clones, around 90% of which show up once; around 1.1% is in the top ten. The specimen sequenced was CD4+ T cells sorted from blood. The receptors were gathered from a human donor in good health. The CDR3 runs from the conserved cysteine through the conserved F or W. The D gene is left open where the match is weak. Rows may omit the clone size; those that give it use once, few, many or a size class.

d_gene: .
v_gene: TRBV29-1
j_gene: TRBJ1-1
abundance: .
CDR3aa: CSVDGGNTEAFF
CDR3nt: TGCAGCGTTGATGGGGGGAACACTGAAGCTTTCTTT

d_gene: .
v_gene: TRBV18
j_gene: TRBJ1-1
abundance: .
CDR3aa: CASTRGLGRAMNTEAFF
CDR3nt: TGTGCCAGCACCCGGGGGCTGGGGAGGGCCATGAACACTGAAGCTTTCTTT

d_gene: TRBD1
v_gene: TRBV28
j_gene: TRBJ1-5
abundance: .
CDR3aa: CASSQTGSNQPQHF
CDR3nt: TGTGCCAGCAGTCAGACAGGGAGCAATCAGCCCCAGCATTTT

d_gene: .
v_gene: TRBV5-1
j_gene: TRBJ2-6
abundance: once
CDR3aa: CASSPTTVSGANVLTF
CDR3nt: TGCGCCAGCAGCCCTACGACAGTCTCTGGGGCCAACGTCCTGACTTTC

d_gene: TRBD2
v_gene: TRBV19
j_gene: TRBJ2-1
abundance: .
CDR3aa: CASSMSPWTSPYNEQFF
CDR3nt: TGTGCCAGTAGTATGAGTCCCTGGACTAGTCCCTACAATGAGCAGTTCTTC

d_gene: .
v_gene: TRBV6-6
j_gene: TRBJ1-3
abundance: .
CDR3aa: CASSYGQGNGNTIYF
CDR3nt: TGTGCCAGCAGTTACGGTCAGGGTAACGGAAACACCATATATTTT

d_gene: .
v_gene: TRBV5-1
j_gene: TRBJ2-2
abundance: once
CDR3aa: CASSLATTNTGELFF
CDR3nt: TGCGCCAGCAGCTTGGCCACTACGAACACCGGGGAGCTGTTTTTT

d_gene: .
v_gene: TRBV4-1
j_gene: TRBJ2-3
abundance: .
CDR3aa: CASSQVPLADREYF
CDR3nt: TGCGCCAGCAGCCAAGTTCCACTAGCCGACCGGGAGTATTTT

d_gene: .
v_gene: TRBV14
j_gene: TRBJ1-1
abundance: .
CDR3aa: CASSHETPTGNTEAFF
CDR3nt: TGTGCCAGCAGCCATGAAACCCCGACAGGAAACACTGAAGCTTTCTTT

d_gene: TRBD2
v_gene: TRBV11-3
j_gene: TRBJ2-7
abundance: .
CDR3aa: CASSQGLAGDYEQYF
CDR3nt: TGTGCCAGCAGCCAAGGACTAGCGGGAGACTACGAGCAGTACTTC

d_gene: .
v_gene: TRBV27
j_gene: TRBJ2-7
abundance: .
CDR3aa: CASSSSGGYEQYF
CDR3nt: TGTGCCAGCAGTTCAAGTGGGGGGTACGAGCAGTACTTC

d_gene: .
v_gene: TRBV12-5
j_gene: TRBJ1-1
abundance: .
CDR3aa: CASGLDFRAFF
CDR3nt: TGTGCTAGTGGTTTGGATTTTCGGGCTTTCTTT

d_gene: TRBD1
v_gene: TRBV10-3
j_gene: TRBJ1-2
abundance: .
CDR3aa: CAISESLGTGVGGYTF
CDR3nt: TGTGCCATCAGTGAGTCTTTGGGGACAGGGGTAGGCGGCTACACCTTC

d_gene: .
v_gene: TRBV9
j_gene: TRBJ2-5
abundance: .
CDR3aa: CASSTVSSGSETQYF
CDR3nt: TGTGCCAGCAGCACCGTTTCGTCGGGGTCAGAGACCCAGTACTTC

d_gene: TRBD1
v_gene: TRBV15
j_gene: TRBJ1-2
abundance: .
CDR3aa: CATSRDLGQGGGGYTF
CDR3nt: TGTGCCACCAGCAGAGATCTGGGACAGGGGGGGGGCGGCTACACCTTC

d_gene: .
v_gene: TRBV19
j_gene: TRBJ2-3
abundance: .
CDR3aa: CASSIRPGDTQYF
CDR3nt: TGTGCCAGTAGTATAAGACCAGGGGATACGCAGTATTTT

d_gene: TRBD1
v_gene: TRBV29-1
j_gene: TRBJ2-1
abundance: .
CDR3aa: CSVERQGAIIEQFF
CDR3nt: TGCAGCGTTGAACGTCAGGGGGCTATTATTGAGCAGTTCTTC

d_gene: .
v_gene: TRBV4-2
j_gene: TRBJ2-1
abundance: .
CDR3aa: CASSQDPTRNEQFF
CDR3nt: TGTGCCAGCAGCCAAGATCCCACTAGAAATGAGCAGTTCTTC

d_gene: .
v_gene: TRBV6-4
j_gene: TRBJ2-7
abundance: .
CDR3aa: CASSDSVHCGSEQYF
CDR3nt: TGTGCCAGCAGTGACTCGGTACATTGCGGCAGCGAGCAGTACTTC

d_gene: TRBD1
v_gene: TRBV4-2
j_gene: TRBJ1-1
abundance: .
CDR3aa: CASSQYPGQGDTEAFF
CDR3nt: TGTGCCAGCAGCCAATATCCGGGACAGGGGGACACTGAAGCTTTCTTT

d_gene: TRBD2
v_gene: TRBV19
j_gene: TRBJ2-3
abundance: .
CDR3aa: CASSRTSGSHDTQYF
CDR3nt: TGTGCCAGTAGTAGAACTAGCGGGAGCCACGATACGCAGTATTTT

d_gene: .
v_gene: TRBV5-1
j_gene: TRBJ2-1
abundance: .
CDR3aa: CASSWSYNEQFF
CDR3nt: TGCGCCAGCAGCTGGTCCTACAATGAGCAGTTCTTC

d_gene: .
v_gene: TRBV29-1
j_gene: TRBJ2-1
abundance: .
CDR3aa: CSFPERRFPNEQFF
CDR3nt: TGCAGCTTCCCTGAGAGGAGATTTCCTAATGAGCAGTTCTTC

d_gene: .
v_gene: TRBV29-1
j_gene: TRBJ2-7
abundance: .
CDR3aa: CSAAYGSSYEQYF
CDR3nt: TGCAGCGCCGCTTACGGGAGCTCCTACGAGCAGTACTTC

d_gene: TRBD1
v_gene: TRBV7-9
j_gene: TRBJ1-4
abundance: .
CDR3aa: CASSSTGAPGEKLFF
CDR3nt: TGTGCCAGCAGCTCGACAGGGGCCCCTGGTGAAAAACTGTTTTTT

d_gene: .
v_gene: TRBV2
j_gene: TRBJ2-7
abundance: .
CDR3aa: CASSETGNYEQYF
CDR3nt: TGTGCCAGCAGTGAAACAGGGAACTACGAGCAGTACTTC

d_gene: TRBD1
v_gene: TRBV11-2
j_gene: TRBJ1-1
abundance: .
CDR3aa: CASSKRPGTGYTEAFF
CDR3nt: TGTGCCAGCAGCAAACGTCCCGGGACAGGGTACACTGAAGCTTTCTTT

d_gene: .
v_gene: TRBV7-2
j_gene: TRBJ2-7
abundance: .
CDR3aa: CASGRDSSEQYF
CDR3nt: TGTGCCAGCGGACGGGACTCCTCCGAGCAGTACTTC

d_gene: TRBD1
v_gene: TRBV5-4
j_gene: TRBJ2-1
abundance: .
CDR3aa: CASSLGGQLAYNEQFF
CDR3nt: TGTGCCAGCAGCTTGGGGGGACAGCTAGCCTACAATGAGCAGTTCTTC

d_gene: .
v_gene: TRBV6-6
j_gene: TRBJ2-5
abundance: .
CDR3aa: CASSSALKETQYF
CDR3nt: TGTGCCAGCAGTTCCGCCTTGAAAGAGACCCAGTACTTC

d_gene: .
v_gene: TRBV28
j_gene: TRBJ2-7
abundance: .
CDR3aa: CASSQISFEQYF
CDR3nt: TGTGCCAGCTCGCAGATTAGCTTCGAGCAGTACTTC

d_gene: .
v_gene: TRBV28
j_gene: TRBJ2-4
abundance: .
CDR3aa: CASSLWQGGSLAKNIQYF
CDR3nt: TGTGCCAGCAGTTTATGGCAGGGAGGTTCACTAGCCAAAAACATTCAGTACTTC

d_gene: .
v_gene: TRBV30
j_gene: TRBJ2-2
abundance: .
CDR3aa: CAWSVRAGWDTGELFF
CDR3nt: TGTGCCTGGAGTGTAAGGGCAGGATGGGACACCGGGGAGCTGTTTTTT

d_gene: .
v_gene: TRBV4-1
j_gene: TRBJ1-1
abundance: .
CDR3aa: CASSLHQLPAEAFF
CDR3nt: TGCGCCAGCAGTCTACATCAGCTACCGGCTGAAGCTTTCTTT

d_gene: .
v_gene: TRBV28
j_gene: TRBJ2-2
abundance: .
CDR3aa: CASSPGRNTGELFF
CDR3nt: TGTGCCAGCAGCCCGGGCCGAAACACCGGGGAGCTGTTTTTT

d_gene: TRBD1
v_gene: TRBV10-3
j_gene: TRBJ2-7
abundance: .
CDR3aa: CAISGKTGGNEQYF
CDR3nt: TGTGCCATCAGTGGTAAGACAGGGGGCAACGAGCAGTACTTC

d_gene: .
v_gene: TRBV7-3
j_gene: TRBJ2-2
abundance: .
CDR3aa: CASSLTGRTRGLNTGELFF
CDR3nt: TGTGCCAGCAGCTTAACGGGCAGGACTAGGGGGCTTAACACCGGGGAGCTGTTTTTT

d_gene: .
v_gene: TRBV18
j_gene: TRBJ1-5
abundance: .
CDR3aa: CASSPAQGLLQPQHF
CDR3nt: TGTGCCAGCTCACCCGCACAGGGTCTTCTCCAGCCCCAGCATTTT

d_gene: .
v_gene: TRBV21-1
j_gene: TRBJ2-3
abundance: once
CDR3aa: CASSKQGQGIGPRRKDTQYF
CDR3nt: TGTGCCAGCAGCAAACAGGGCCAGGGGATCGGACCTCGAAGGAAGGATACGCAGTATTTT

d_gene: .
v_gene: TRBV28
j_gene: TRBJ1-4
abundance: .
CDR3aa: CASSLQALGKLFF
CDR3nt: TGTGCCAGCAGTTTACAGGCCCTTGGAAAACTGTTTTTT

d_gene: .
v_gene: TRBV5-6
j_gene: TRBJ1-2
abundance: .
CDR3aa: CASSLAPYGYTF
CDR3nt: TGTGCCAGCAGCTTGGCCCCCTATGGCTACACCTTC

d_gene: .
v_gene: TRBV9
j_gene: TRBJ2-2
abundance: .
CDR3aa: CASSVMGVGTGELFF
CDR3nt: TGTGCCAGCAGCGTAATGGGAGTAGGCACCGGGGAGCTGTTTTTT

d_gene: TRBD2
v_gene: TRBV2
j_gene: TRBJ2-1
abundance: .
CDR3aa: CASSESASGSDEQFF
CDR3nt: TGTGCCAGCAGTGAATCAGCTAGCGGGAGCGATGAGCAGTTCTTC

d_gene: .
v_gene: TRBV5-8
j_gene: TRBJ2-3
abundance: .
CDR3aa: CASSRMFSTDTQYF
CDR3nt: TGTGCCAGCAGCCGGATGTTCAGCACAGATACGCAGTATTTT

d_gene: TRBD2
v_gene: TRBV4-2
j_gene: TRBJ2-1
abundance: .
CDR3aa: CASSQNPGTIAVYEQFF
CDR3nt: TGTGCCAGCAGCCAGAATCCCGGGACTATCGCTGTCTATGAGCAGTTCTTC

d_gene: TRBD2
v_gene: TRBV7-3
j_gene: TRBJ2-3
abundance: .
CDR3aa: CASSPMGLGTDTQYF
CDR3nt: TGTGCCAGCAGCCCAATGGGACTAGGTACAGATACGCAGTATTTT

d_gene: TRBD1
v_gene: TRBV5-6
j_gene: TRBJ1-3
abundance: .
CDR3aa: CASSFYGTGTDTIYF
CDR3nt: TGTGCCAGCAGCTTTTACGGGACAGGGACAGACACCATATATTTT

d_gene: .
v_gene: TRBV10-1
j_gene: TRBJ2-2
abundance: once
CDR3aa: CASSESGRTGELFF
CDR3nt: TGCGCCAGCAGTGAGAGCGGGCGCACCGGGGAGCTGTTTTTT

d_gene: .
v_gene: TRBV2
j_gene: TRBJ2-1
abundance: .
CDR3aa: CASSEWLNFGGEQFF
CDR3nt: TGTGCCAGCAGTGAATGGTTGAACTTTGGGGGGGAGCAGTTCTTC